This TCR beta chain appears in the sequencing data of a study of human T cells and chemical hapten exposure. Looking at the study overall: Mostly female, the patients presented with alopecia areata, totalis or universalis.

TCRdb reprocessed the RACE reads via MiXCR and lists one record per CDR3 protein. Seen here are more than 60,000 distinct CDR3 sequences, 9% to 12% observed once, and the top ten hold 6.8%. The time point is: patch test 2, 6 weeks after DPC sensitization. The treatment: therapeutic diphenylcyclopropenone sensitization with weekly scalp DPC. Venepuncture was done earlier than the placement of each patch test. The study extracted total RNA from unfractionated whole blood. Study-level points and caveats: Expanded TCR counts at PT1 went up together with patch test score, a positive correlation.

The germline CDR1 and CDR2 sequences are MNHEY and SVGAGI. The V segment lost 6 bases and the J segment 5 bases; nucleotides outside the gene matches: 9. The CDR3 length is 14 residues. On this clonotype itself: Its antigen is unidentified.

The sequence was collected from a woman between 45 and 60 years old with alopecia areata. Some clones in this sample may be carry-over from other donors' samples. This chain links TRBV6-5 with TRBJ2-7; 8 bases fit TRBD1. Sequencing was performed on whole blood, taken in connection with sensitization to the hapten diphenylcyclopropenone (DPC). The CDR3 region is CASRPGQGFNEQYF. The DNA for the CDR3 is TGTGCCAGCAGACCCGGACAGGGCTTCAACGAGCAGTACTTC.